This TCR beta chain comes out of a study of T-cell reconstitution after alpha-beta-depleted transplantation in children. Study outcomes and limitations: Fresh T-cell production supplied most of the T-cell counts and diversity seen one year after transplant. TCRbeta diversity was high at day 60 in some patients (a result of surviving recipient T cells and thymic progenitors). Several hundred expanded graft clones reportedly gave rise to the alpha-beta T cells present about two months after transplant.

The CDR3 length is 12 residues. The V gene lost 5 bases and the J gene lost 12 bases, with 17 bases spanning the gap. The germline V gene encodes CDR1 MNHGY and CDR2 SAAAGT. The authors prepared the TCRbeta library with unique molecular identifiers. TCRdb used MiXCR to reprocess the PCR reads, holding one entry per CDR3 protein. The repertoire holds around 580,000 distinct CDR3 sequences, with over 25% as singletons. For this clonotype: What it binds is not known.

Sequenced material: PBMCs, taken before TCRalphabeta/CD19-depleted stem cell transplant. The clonotype originates from a boy under two years old with Wiskott-Aldrich syndrome, due to receive a stem cell transplant. This chain joins TRBV6-8 and TRBJ2-7; D not certain. CDR3 DNA sequence: TGTGCCAGCAGTCGCCTTTTTAGCAGACCGTACTTC. Its protein product is CASSRLFSRPYF.